A single sample gave rise to the 11 T cell receptor beta chains below, sequenced in a study of blood T cells in healthy people across ages. Next came a second PCR, run for about 6 to 12 cycles, which used a sample-barcoded 5' primer along with a J-beta primer mix. One entry per CDR3 protein, called by TCRdb with MiXCR from the 5' RACE reads. Of around 900,000 distinct CDR3 sequences in the sample, less than 35% were seen once. Input material: blood. The receptors shown here come from a woman older than 75 in good health.

This clonotype occurred many times. The chain couples TRBV29-1 to TRBJ2-7; D call uncertain. Germline V lookup: CDR1 SQVTM, CDR2 ANQGSEA. The CDR3 is made up of 12 amino acids. The ends were cut back, 4 bases at V and 4 bases at J, with 11 bases in the middle. As DNA, the CDR3 is TGCAGCGTTGCCGTGGGCCTATACGAGCAGTACTTC. Translated: CSVAVGLYEQYF.

This clonotype was seen a few times. The chain employs TRBV9 and TRBJ1-1, with D unresolved. Trimming pared 1 base from V and 2 bases from J, leaving 9 bases between. Germline lookup yields CDR1 SGDLS and CDR2 YYNGEE. The CDR3 runs to 14 residues. CDR3 sequence (DNA): TGTGCCAGCAGCGTAACCGGGTTCAACACTGAAGCTTTCTTT. Translation: CASSVTGFNTEAFF.

This clonotype was picked up a small number of times. This rearrangement joins TRBV7-9 to TRBJ2-1; TRBD2 agrees at 12 bases. Germline CDR1 is SEHNR and CDR2 is FQNEAQ (reference sequence). With V trimmed by 0 bases and J by 13 bases, 7 bases remained unmatched. The CDR3 runs 15 residues. DNA of the CDR3: TGTGCCAGCAGCTTAGCACTAGCGGGGGGTGAGGGTCAGTTCTTC. Amino acid sequence: CASSLALAGGEGQFF.

This clonotype has a count of ten or more. The genes are TRBV18 and TRBJ2-7, with D perhaps matching TRBD2 (5 bases). Trimming took off 3 bases at V and 6 bases at J, with 15 bases between the two ends. Germline CDR1 KGHSH, CDR2 LQKENI. The CDR3 loop spans 14 amino acids. In DNA form, the CDR3 reads TGTGCCAGCTCACCTCCGGGAACTCTGGGCGAGCAGTACTTC. Translating it yields CASSPPGTLGEQYF.

In this sample, this clonotype turned up a few times. The chain joins TRBV28 to TRBJ1-2; a weak D match, TRBD1 (6 bases). Deletions cut 6 bases from V and 4 bases from J, with 15 bases between. Germline V gives CDR1 MDHEN, CDR2 SYDVKM. This CDR3 spans 14 amino acids. CDR3 region: CASSRTTGSYGYTF. CDR3 nucleotide sequence: TGTGCCAGCAGCCGGACGACAGGTTCCTATGGCTACACCTTC.

The chain carries TRBV6-5 and TRBJ2-1; no definite D call. The J call may not be correct, given that the DNA end is closer to TRBJ2-7. The CDR3 has 13 amino acids. CDR1 and CDR2 from the germline V gene are MNHEY and SVGAGI. The CDR3: CASSYSAYNEQYF. For the CDR3, the DNA is TGTGCCAGCAGTTACTCAGCCTACAATGAGCAGTACTTC.

The table lists this clonotype with many counts. The CDR3 bases are TGTGCCAGCAGGGGACAGGCTTACTATGGCTACACCTTC. It codes for CASRGQAYYGYTF. The chain joins TRBV12-3 or TRBV12-4 to TRBJ1-2, with 8 bases identical to TRBD1. This CDR3 has 13 residues. The V and J ends lost 6 bases and 3 bases, in that order; junction bases with no gene match: 3.

As concerns this clonotype: Here the CDR3 omits its conserved ending phenylalanine or tryptophan, so a read error is the likely source. V is TRBV11-2 and J is TRBJ1-6; no reliable D call. The CDR3 has 14 amino acids. From germline, CDR1 is SGHAT and CDR2 FQNNGV. V lost 1 base and J lost 4, with 5 bases in between. The CDR3 protein is CASSLAGYNSPLHC. DNA of the CDR3: TGTGCCAGCAGCTTAGCGGGATATAATTCACCCCTCCACTGT.

In nucleotides, the CDR3 is TGCAGCGTTCGTTCACGGGGGCAAGAGACCCAGTACTTC. Amino acid sequence: CSVRSRGQETQYF. The chain joins TRBV29-1 to TRBJ2-5; TRBD2 might be the D (6 bases). The CDR3 runs to 13 residues. V shed 5 bases and J shed 2 bases, with 12 bases lying between them. Germline V CDR1 and CDR2: SQVTM, ANQGSEA.

There are many counts of this clonotype. DNA of the CDR3: TGTGCCAGCAGCCAAAGCCTGGAGCAGTACTTC. Translation gives CASSQSLEQYF. The chain couples TRBV3-1 to TRBJ2-7; D gene uncertain. The CDR3 has 11 amino acids. V was shortened by 2 bases and J by 7 bases, with 6 bases between the two germline ends. Germline values: CDR1 LGHDT, CDR2 YNNKEL (reference sequence).

The sample holds many counts of this clonotype. The rearrangement uses TRBV7-2 and TRBJ2-5; TRBD2 matches 7 bases. The length of the CDR3 is 13 residues. CDR1 is SGHTA and CDR2 is FQGNSA in the germline V gene. V lost 0 bases to trimming and J lost 5 bases; unmatched junction nucleotides: 0. CDR3 protein: CASSLASGETQYF. The DNA for the CDR3 is TGTGCCAGCAGCTTAGCTAGCGGGGAGACCCAGTACTTC.